The 9 T cell receptor beta chains reported below all come from one sample, sequenced in a study of tissue T cells after allogeneic stem cell transplantation. Profiled with immunoSEQ multiplex PCR; TCRdb holds only in-frame clones, not every one. The table lists 20,000 to 30,000 clones, less than 75% of them singletons, with roughly 8% in the top ten. Sequenced here: tissue from the ileum, sampled at autopsy. These receptors came from a female donor older than 55 with lung cancer.

The CDR3 loop is CAISAGTGNGYTF. CDR3 nucleotides: TGTGCCATCAGTGCGGGGACAGGGAACGGCTACACCTTC. The rearrangement joins TRBV10-3 to TRBJ1-2; the match to TRBD1 covers 9 bases. The V gene's germline CDR1 is ENHRY and CDR2 SYGVKD. The CDR3 is made up of 13 amino acids. Germline trimming cut 4 bases from V and 8 bases from J; bases unmatched to any gene: 5.

The CDR3 DNA reads as TGTGCCAGCAGCTTCGTCCGGGACACCGGGGAGCTGTTTTTT. Translated, it gives CASSFVRDTGELFF. V is TRBV11-2 and J is TRBJ2-2; D not certain. V was trimmed by 3 bases and J by 3 bases, leaving 8 bases between them. The CDR3 consists of 14 residues. Germline V gene sequence: CDR1 SGHAT, CDR2 FQNNGV.

The chain is built from TRBV6-5 and TRBJ1-1; a weak D match, TRBD1 (5 bases). The ends were cut back, 2 bases at V and 2 bases at J, with 15 bases in the middle. From germline, CDR1 is MNHEY and CDR2 SVGAGI. The CDR3 consists of 16 residues. The CDR3 bases are TGTGCCAGCAGTTACCCCCCCGGCAGGGTAAACACTGAAGCTTTCTTT. Protein product: CASSYPPGRVNTEAFF.

J is TRBJ1-1 and V is TRBV5-1; D is perhaps TRBD1 (5 bases). The V gene's germline CDR1 is SGHRS and CDR2 YFSETQ. CDR3 size: 16 residues. V was cut by 4 bases and J by 2 bases, with 18 bases left in between. The CDR3 DNA reads as TGCGCCAGCAGCCCGGCGCAGGGCCAATTAAACACTGAAGCTTTCTTT. Its translation is CASSPAQGQLNTEAFF.

The CDR3, as DNA: TGTGTCCTAGCGGGAGATCGCACAATAGATACGCAGTATTTT. It specifies CVLAGDRTIDTQYF. The chain uses TRBV7-9 and TRBJ2-3; 10 bases map to TRBD2. The CDR3 sequence is 14 residues long. Germline CDR1 reads SEHNR; CDR2 reads FQNEAQ (reference sequence).

The genes are TRBV19 and TRBJ2-2; the match to TRBD1 covers 7 bases. Germline V gives CDR1 LNHDA, CDR2 SQIVND (reference sequence). The CDR3 loop spans 16 amino acids. V lost 1 base, J lost 0 bases, and 2 bases stayed unmatched. DNA of the CDR3: TGTGCCAGTAGTATAGGAGGGGGCACGAACACCGGGGAGCTGTTTTTT. This translates into CASSIGGGTNTGELFF.

The genes are TRBV27 and TRBJ2-1; perhaps TRBD2 as D (6 bases). The CDR3 spans 16 residues. Per the germline V gene, CDR1 is MNHEY and CDR2 is SMNVEV (reference sequence). V was pared by 3 bases and J by 0 bases, with 12 bases between. The CDR3 region is CASSFSGLSSYNEQFF. The DNA for the CDR3 is TGTGCCAGCAGTTTTTCGGGACTGAGCTCCTACAATGAGCAGTTCTTC.

The chain joins TRBV7-2 to TRBJ2-3; unclear D gene. The CDR3 contains 12 residues. CDR1 and CDR2 from the germline V gene are SGHTA and FQGNSA. V was clipped by 4 bases and J by 4 bases, with 6 bases between them. CDR3 nucleotide sequence: TGTGCCAGCAGCTCGTCCCCAGATACGCAGTATTTT. This codes for CASSSSPDTQYF.

This rearrangement joins TRBV3-1 (or the pseudogene TRBV3-2) to TRBJ1-3; 8 nucleotides agree with TRBD1. CDR3 size: 16 residues. With V trimmed by 6 bases and J by 2 bases, 9 bases remained unmatched. Germline V gives CDR1 LGHDT, CDR2 YNNKEL (reference sequence). Here the CDR3 DNA reads TGTGCCAGCAGTCCTCGACAGGGGTCGACTGGAAACACCATATATTTT. It is translated as CASSPRQGSTGNTIYF.